Reported below is one TCR beta chain. This clone came up a few times. Its antigen remains undetermined. No base quality information exists; no much larger clone differs at one position. The cohort was made up of 500 to 850 healthy bone marrow donors. At the time of sampling, all cohort members were nominally healthy, though unrecorded immune exposures were likely present. The donor tested CMV seronegative, placing the donor among the 352 seronegative members of the cohort. A peripheral blood sample was provided by each donor, and peripheral blood mononuclear cells were used for TCR beta sequencing. Genomic DNA extraction from the blood cell samples was performed with the Qiagen DNeasy Blood Extraction Kit. This sample is part of a study of cytomegalovirus exposure and HLA in healthy donors (dated by TCRdb to the late 2010s). With respect to the entire study: According to an earlier analysis of a few hundred of the donors, 150 million to 200 million T cells yielded 117 million unique TCR beta sequences and 250 to 350 Gb of sequence data. Donor age, sex, ethnicity and CMV serostatus were collected together with the repertoire data. In the later analysis, no new phenotypic data were used to find candidate immune exposures; instead, reliance was placed on TCR beta sequences and their occurrence across donors. In a later analysis, previously published TCR beta repertoires from several hundred donors were re-analyzed and high-resolution HLA genotyping was added so that TCR occurrence patterns could be studied. Class I and class II HLA loci were covered by the typing at four-digit resolution. Because of strong linkage in the cohort, a handful of DR-DQ haplotypes were treated as single units for association and clustering. Roughly 300 gigabases of sequencing data and tens of millions of unique TCR sequences were included in an early release covering 550 to 800 HLA-typed donors. Of the 300 to 500 genotyped donors, 65% to 90% were placed in the genetic ancestry cluster associated with self-reported Caucasian donors. A separate validation cohort of 100 to 150 different subjects was used in addition to the roughly 620-subject first cohort. The study combined high-throughput TCR immunosequencing, statistical association of individual TCRs with disease status, and machine learning to predict cytomegalovirus infection status. An earlier analysis of approximately 500 of the donors applied high-throughput TCR beta sequencing to assess whether each TCR beta V gene segment acted as functional or pseudogenic. The study aimed to test whether signatures of past pathogen exposure could be identified by cataloging public T cell receptors. Every repertoire in the discovery cohort had been generated on one and the same sequencing platform. The study used immunosequencing to profile the T cell repertoires of several hundred subjects and linked those repertoires to cytomegalovirus serostatus. In a later genetic analysis, genome-wide SNP genotypes for about 65% of the roughly 700 donors were used, and that subset was treated as a discovery cohort. The number of typed donors differed by locus: about 620-640 for A, B, C, DRB1 and DQB1; about 520 for DQA1; 606 for DPA1; and some 470 for DPB1. Among some 410 genotyped donors of the cohort, an average of about 240,000 unique TCR beta nucleotide sequences were sequenced per donor, roughly a sixth of them non-productive.

The method behind the library was the immunoSEQ multiplex PCR assay. The multiplex PCR relied on a mix of 60 forward primers for TCR Vbeta segments and 13 reverse primers for TCR Jbeta segments. A multiplex PCR assay on genomic DNA amplified the CDR3 region of rearranged TCR beta genes. The amplified TCR beta libraries were sequenced on the Illumina HiSeq System as 87-base-pair reads. Concerning the study's data processing: In a later analysis, around 80 million unique TCR beta chains were counted across the 650 to 750 repertoires, and some 10 million of these chains were shared by at least two donors. Raw reads were error-corrected and collapsed into unique sequences with a nearest-neighbor algorithm that merged closely related sequences to remove PCR and sequencing errors. To assign V, D and J gene segments, CDR3 sequences were aligned to IMGT reference sequences. Each retained sequence needed at least a six-nucleotide match to both a V gene segment and a J gene segment. A rearrangement was called productive if the CDR3 had no stop codons and remained in frame with V and J, and every other rearrangement was called non-productive. CDR3 was defined according to IMGT convention as the region running from the second conserved V-encoded cysteine to the conserved J-encoded phenylalanine. In an earlier analysis of around 640 of the donors, sequences lacking an unambiguous match to a single V gene segment were excluded. An earlier analysis of fewer than 750 of the donors called V segments functional above 56.7% productive rearrangements and segregating when the between-donor standard deviation exceeded 5%. A statistical classification framework was built to diagnose cytomegalovirus status from the catalog of TCR beta chain sequences. A later analysis assigned V and J genes by comparing TCR nucleotide sequences with IMGT/GENE-DB human TR gene sequences. In a later analysis, CDR3 sequences and most-parsimonious VDJ recombination scenarios were assigned using the TCRdist pipeline. In a later analysis, each TCR beta chain was defined by its CDR3 amino acid sequence together with its V-gene family, and reads without a unique V-gene family were excluded. To address suspected cross-contamination and a sequencing artifact, a later analysis removed 592 highly shared, low-generation-probability nucleotide sequences. A later analysis calculated a clonal expansion index for each public chain from normalized within-repertoire ranks of inferred template counts. Generation probabilities in a later analysis came from a VDJ recombination model fitted to out-of-frame rearrangements, and those results were checked against IGoR. A later analysis scored TCR-TCR, TCR-HLA and TCR-CMV co-occurrence with hypergeometric tests, applying a repertoire-size bias correction to TCR pairs. False discovery rates were estimated in a later analysis by permuting HLA or CMV assignments 20 times. In a later analysis, co-occurring TCRs were grouped using DBSCAN, with TCRdist sequence similarity added in when clustering inside HLA-allele-positive subsets. For co-occurrence clustering, repertoires with fewer than 30,000 or more than 120,000 public chains were excluded, along with a handful of repertoires with anomalous nucleotide sharing. TCRdb stores this immuneACCESS table with in-frame sequences only. Part of the clones is absent; in the studies checked, under half of the shortfall reflects unresolved V genes, and no reason is known for the rest. That table supplies the V and J calls and clone size; D and trimming were determined from the DNA. This sample comprises 140,000 to 150,000 clones, around 66% of them detected only once. Together, the top ten hold 6.5% of the sample.

Overall study results and their limits: The authors suggested that the approach could potentially be extended to other disease states and immunological phenotypes. Some IMGT-functional V segments, including TRBV6-2 and TRBV6-3, could not be told apart with the 87-base-pair reads, so those segments were excluded. When HLA alleles, especially DR and DQ, strongly co-occurred, TCR associations were difficult to assign to individual alleles. In a later analysis, several top co-occurrence clusters were reported to appear linked to parvovirus B19, influenza, CMV and Epstein-Barr virus. A group of highly shared sequence variants was considered likely to be a technical artifact of the sequencing pipeline. The classifier was reported to diagnose cytomegalovirus status with high specificity and sensitivity in both the original cohort and the validation cohort. Most TCR sequences were seen in very few donors, while some public TCRs were found in many individuals. The cohort was sequenced for TCR beta chains only, and without alpha or paired-chain data the features that could be detected were limited. The earlier analysis of 587 of the donors excluded approximately 17 rarely observed V segments, including chromosome 9 orphons, because counts were too low. The presence/absence analyses assumed that sequencing depth was roughly uniform across donors, and that assumption may not be true. According to a later genetic analysis, donors in an Asian-associated ancestry cluster had fewer N-insertions in productive TCRs than the approximately 610-donor mean. Broadly in line with IMGT annotations, most TCR beta V segments showed up in productive rearrangements about 87% or about 30% of the time in an earlier analysis of approximately 600 of the donors. According to a later analysis, TCR association rates differed among HLA loci, with DRB1 alleles showing the most associated TCRs and HLA-C alleles showing the fewest. A further reported finding was that TCR beta sequences accurately predicted the HLA-A and HLA-B alleles for most subjects in the first cohort. V-gene and J-gene trimming of TCR beta chains was associated with a missense DCLRE1C variant in a later genetic analysis, and the association was replicated in an independent cohort. Because some donors lacked HLA typing at each locus, the association tests relied only on the typed subset. Three of the identified cytomegalovirus-associated TCR beta chains were confirmed in vitro to be specific for cytomegalovirus antigens. The study listed 164 TCR beta chains as associated with cytomegalovirus. Linkage disequilibrium might explain the correlated functional status among segregating V segments, but an unknown experimental factor could not be ruled out. In a later analysis, HLA-associated TCR beta chains showed more clonal expansion and lower generation probabilities than non-associated chains that were equally common. Specific HLA alleles were associated with 16,951 TCR beta sequences at a false discovery rate of 0.05 in a later analysis. For the cohort, immune exposure information was limited to CMV serostatus. In a later analysis, most CMV-associated TCR beta chains were found to appear HLA-restricted, with HLA associations seemingly driven largely by CMV exposure.

For CDR1 and CDR2, the germline V gene lists SGHVS and FNYEAQ. From V the trimming removes 5 bases and from J it removes 6 bases, while the gene matches leave 15 bases of the junction unaccounted for. CDR3 length: 16 amino acids, cysteine to phenylalanine. Here the CDR3 DNA is all that survives: 48 bases in frame from base 1. The sequenced material came from PBMCs. This TCR was sampled from a woman aged 60-75 years in good health and CMV-seronegative. The rearranged chain carries TRBV7-6 and TRBJ2-5, with 7 middle bases fitting TRBD2. The CDR3 sequence is CASSPPGTGGRKTQYF. The DNA sequence reads TGTGCCAGCAGCCCCCCAGGAACGGGCGGGAGAAAGACCCAGTACTTC.